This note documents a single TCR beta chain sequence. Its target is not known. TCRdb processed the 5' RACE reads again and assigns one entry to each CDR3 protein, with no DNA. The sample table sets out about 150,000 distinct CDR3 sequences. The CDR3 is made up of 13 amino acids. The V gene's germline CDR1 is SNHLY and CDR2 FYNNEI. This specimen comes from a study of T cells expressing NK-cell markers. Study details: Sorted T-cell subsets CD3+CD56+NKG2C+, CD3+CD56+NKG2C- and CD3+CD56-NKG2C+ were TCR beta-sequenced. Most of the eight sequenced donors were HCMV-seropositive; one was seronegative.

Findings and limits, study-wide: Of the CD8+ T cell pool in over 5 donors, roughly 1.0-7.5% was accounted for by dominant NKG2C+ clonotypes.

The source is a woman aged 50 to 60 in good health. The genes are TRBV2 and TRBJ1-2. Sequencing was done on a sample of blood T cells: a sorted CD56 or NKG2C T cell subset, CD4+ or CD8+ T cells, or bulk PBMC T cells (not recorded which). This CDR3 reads CASSEMANYGYTF.